Listed below are T cell receptor beta chains from one sample, sequenced in a study of blood T cell repertoires in COVID-19. Sequencing was performed with immunoSEQ multiplex PCR; in TCRdb, only in-frame clones are kept and a portion is missing. Of 240,000 or so clones in the sample, roughly 80% were seen once. Sequencing was done on a sample of peripheral blood. These receptors came from a woman aged 18-30 years with acute or convalescent COVID-19. Both conserved end residues are part of each CDR3. D genes are given only for firm matches. Clone size appears in some rows only: once, few, many, or a class for an expanded clone.

v_gene: TRBV19
abundance: many
j_gene: TRBJ2-3
d_gene: TRBD2
CDR3nt: TGTGCCAGTAGTATACGTTTAGTGGGAGGGCCCACAGATACGCAGTATTTT
CDR3aa: CASSIRLVGGPTDTQYF

v_gene: TRBV5-1
abundance: .
j_gene: TRBJ1-4
d_gene: TRBD1
CDR3nt: TGCGCCAGCAGGCAACGGACCCTGACAGGGCTCGAAAAACTGTTTTTT
CDR3aa: CASRQRTLTGLEKLFF

v_gene: TRBV25-1
abundance: .
j_gene: TRBJ1-2
d_gene: .
CDR3nt: TGTGCCAGCAGTGACCAGACAGCTAACTATGGCTACACCTTC
CDR3aa: CASSDQTANYGYTF

v_gene: TRBV5-1
abundance: .
j_gene: TRBJ2-1
d_gene: TRBD2
CDR3nt: TGCGCCAGCAGCTTGTCTAGCGGGAGTCTAAATGAGCAGTTCTTC
CDR3aa: CASSLSSGSLNEQFF

v_gene: TRBV6-6
abundance: .
j_gene: TRBJ2-7
d_gene: TRBD2
CDR3nt: TGTGCCAGCACAGGGACTAGTCTGTACGAGCAGTACTTC
CDR3aa: CASTGTSLYEQYF

v_gene: TRBV6-4
abundance: .
j_gene: TRBJ1-1
d_gene: .
CDR3nt: TGTGCCAGCAGCGCCCAGGGGAACACTGAAGCTTTCTTT
CDR3aa: CASSAQGNTEAFF

v_gene: TRBV21-1
abundance: .
j_gene: TRBJ2-7
d_gene: .
CDR3nt: TGTGCCAGCACCGGGGGGGAGGGCCTCGACGAGCAGTACTTC
CDR3aa: CASTGGEGLDEQYF

v_gene: TRBV6-2/TRBV6-3
abundance: .
j_gene: TRBJ2-1
d_gene: TRBD2
CDR3nt: TGTGCCAGCAGGCCTAGCGGGAGATCTAACAATGAGCAGTTCTTC
CDR3aa: CASRPSGRSNNEQFF

v_gene: TRBV25-1
abundance: .
j_gene: TRBJ1-6
d_gene: .
CDR3nt: TGTGCCAGCAGTGATGCTACATCTTGGGCTTCACCCCTCCACTTT
CDR3aa: CASSDATSWASPLHF

v_gene: TRBV4-3
abundance: few
j_gene: TRBJ1-6
d_gene: .
CDR3nt: TGCGCCAGCAGCCAAGATGTAGACAAGCCCCCAAAGGACATTTATTCACCCCTCCACTTT
CDR3aa: CASSQDVDKPPKDIYSPLHF

v_gene: TRBV7-8
abundance: .
j_gene: TRBJ2-5
d_gene: .
CDR3nt: TGTGCCAGCAGCTCGGGACAAGAGACCCAGTACTTC
CDR3aa: CASSSGQETQYF

v_gene: TRBV27
abundance: .
j_gene: TRBJ2-1
d_gene: TRBD1
CDR3nt: TGTGCCAGCAGTTTAGGACAGGGTAATGAGCAGTTCTTC
CDR3aa: CASSLGQGNEQFF

v_gene: TRBV3-1/TRBV3-2
abundance: few
j_gene: TRBJ2-6
d_gene: .
CDR3nt: TGTGCCAGCAGCCCCCAGAATATTGGGGCCAACGTCCTGACTTTC
CDR3aa: CASSPQNIGANVLTF

v_gene: TRBV6-5
abundance: .
j_gene: TRBJ1-2
d_gene: TRBD1
CDR3nt: TGTGCCAGCAGTTCCGGGACAGGGGCCCTATATGGCTACACCTTC
CDR3aa: CASSSGTGALYGYTF

v_gene: TRBV4-2
abundance: few
j_gene: TRBJ1-6
d_gene: TRBD1
CDR3nt: TGTGCCAGCAGCCGAGAAACAGGGGAGGAGAGCTCACCCCTCCACTTT
CDR3aa: CASSRETGEESSPLHF

v_gene: TRBV6-5
abundance: .
j_gene: TRBJ2-7
d_gene: .
CDR3nt: TGTGCCAGCAGTTACTCTCGGAGAACCTACGAGCAGTACTTC
CDR3aa: CASSYSRRTYEQYF

v_gene: TRBV6-2/TRBV6-3
abundance: .
j_gene: TRBJ2-1
d_gene: .
CDR3nt: TGTGCCAGCAGTTACTCCCGGAATGAGCAGTTCTTC
CDR3aa: CASSYSRNEQFF

v_gene: TRBV4-2
abundance: .
j_gene: TRBJ2-7
d_gene: .
CDR3nt: TGTGCCAGCAGCCAAGAGAGTTGGGCGGCCGTTTCGGGATACGAGCAGTACTTC
CDR3aa: CASSQESWAAVSGYEQYF

v_gene: TRBV11-1
abundance: .
j_gene: TRBJ2-7
d_gene: .
CDR3nt: TGTGCCAGCAGCTTGTCTTTACAGGACGAGCAGTACTTC
CDR3aa: CASSLSLQDEQYF

v_gene: TRBV6-5
abundance: .
j_gene: TRBJ1-5
d_gene: .
CDR3nt: TGTGCCAGCAGTCCTGACAGAAATCAGCCCCAGCATTTT
CDR3aa: CASSPDRNQPQHF

v_gene: TRBV28
abundance: .
j_gene: TRBJ1-5
d_gene: .
CDR3nt: TGTGCCAGCAGTTTAGTCGGTAATCAGCCCCAGCATTTT
CDR3aa: CASSLVGNQPQHF

v_gene: TRBV28
abundance: .
j_gene: TRBJ2-1
d_gene: .
CDR3nt: TGTGCCAGCAGTTTGGTCGGCAGGGACAATGAGCAGTTCTTC
CDR3aa: CASSLVGRDNEQFF

v_gene: TRBV2
abundance: .
j_gene: TRBJ1-6
d_gene: .
CDR3nt: TGTGCCAGCAGTGAAGAGGGGAAGGGATCACCCCTCCACTTT
CDR3aa: CASSEEGKGSPLHF

v_gene: TRBV28
abundance: once
j_gene: TRBJ2-2
d_gene: .
CDR3nt: TGTGCCAGCAGTCATGGGGGACACTGGACCGGGGAGCTGTTTTTT
CDR3aa: CASSHGGHWTGELFF

v_gene: TRBV12-3/TRBV12-4
abundance: .
j_gene: TRBJ2-1
d_gene: TRBD1
CDR3nt: TGTGCCAGCAGTTTGGGACAGGGAGGTGAGCAGTTCTTC
CDR3aa: CASSLGQGGEQFF

v_gene: TRBV11-1
abundance: .
j_gene: TRBJ2-3
d_gene: .
CDR3nt: TGTGCCAGCAGCTTATGGCGGGCTAGCACAGATACGCAGTATTTT
CDR3aa: CASSLWRASTDTQYF

v_gene: TRBV5-1
abundance: .
j_gene: TRBJ1-1
d_gene: .
CDR3nt: TGCGCCAGCAGCTACAGGGAGGGCACTGAAGCTTTCTTT
CDR3aa: CASSYREGTEAFF

v_gene: TRBV3-1/TRBV3-2
abundance: .
j_gene: TRBJ1-2
d_gene: TRBD1
CDR3nt: TGTGCCAGCAGCCTACGACAGGGCTCTGGCTACACCTTC
CDR3aa: CASSLRQGSGYTF

v_gene: TRBV6-2/TRBV6-3
abundance: .
j_gene: TRBJ2-1
d_gene: .
CDR3nt: TGTGCCAGCAGTTACCGCAATGAGCAGTTCTTC
CDR3aa: CASSYRNEQFF

v_gene: TRBV19
abundance: .
j_gene: TRBJ1-2
d_gene: .
CDR3nt: TGTGCCAGTAGTACCCCTGACAGCAATGGCTACACCTTC
CDR3aa: CASSTPDSNGYTF